These T cell receptor beta chains were read from a single sample in a study of blood T cell repertoires in COVID-19. TCRdb keeps only in-frame clones here, not all; method: immunoSEQ multiplex PCR. The top ten clones hold approximately 5.4% of a sample with roughly 360,000 clones, roughly four fifths of them seen once. The sequencing input was PBMCs or T cells enriched from blood (not recorded which). These receptors came from a woman in her forties or fifties who had recovered from COVID-19. CDR3s include the opening cysteine and the closing phenylalanine or tryptophan. D genes are given only for firm matches. Not every row has a clone size; where given, it reads once, few, many or a size class.

D: .; J: TRBJ1-1; size: .; V: TRBV28; CDR3: CATREQGRTEAFF; DNA: TGTGCCACTCGGGAACAGGGAAGGACTGAAGCTTTCTTT
D: TRBD1; J: TRBJ1-2; size: .; V: TRBV30; CDR3: CAWSGRQGGGYTF; DNA: TGTGCCTGGAGTGGACGACAGGGGGGTGGCTACACCTTC
D: .; J: TRBJ1-5; size: .; V: TRBV2; CDR3: CASSEGGGSQPQHF; DNA: TGTGCCAGCAGCGAAGGGGGGGGAAGTCAGCCCCAGCATTTT
D: .; J: TRBJ1-2; size: few; V: TRBV30; CDR3: CAWDGTNYGYTF; DNA: TGTGCCTGGGACGGTACTAACTATGGCTACACCTTC
D: .; J: TRBJ2-5; size: .; V: TRBV19; CDR3: CASTGVVGETQYF; DNA: TGTGCCAGTACAGGGGTGGTAGGAGAGACCCAGTACTTC
D: TRBD1; J: TRBJ2-1; size: .; V: TRBV15; CDR3: CATSREGQFYNEQFF; DNA: TGTGCCACCAGCAGAGAGGGACAGTTTTACAATGAGCAGTTCTTC
D: .; J: TRBJ1-2; size: .; V: TRBV6-5; CDR3: CASRPRDLGYTF; DNA: TGTGCCAGCCGGCCGCGGGATCTTGGCTACACCTTC
D: TRBD1; J: TRBJ1-2; size: once; V: TRBV7-2; CDR3: CASSFERQGYGYTF; DNA: TGTGCCAGCAGCTTCGAAAGACAGGGGTATGGCTACACCTTC
D: .; J: TRBJ2-1; size: .; V: TRBV4-1; CDR3: CASSQEPGESPYNEQFF; DNA: TGCGCCAGCAGCCAAGAACCCGGGGAGAGCCCCTACAATGAGCAGTTCTTC
D: TRBD2; J: TRBJ2-7; size: .; V: TRBV11-2; CDR3: CASSLALAATYEQYF; DNA: TGTGCCAGCAGCTTAGCGCTAGCGGCGACCTACGAGCAGTACTTC
D: TRBD1; J: TRBJ2-6; size: .; V: TRBV19; CDR3: CASSTYLSRGTGANVLTF; DNA: TGTGCCAGTAGTACCTATCTAAGCAGGGGGACTGGGGCCAACGTCCTGACTTTC
D: .; J: TRBJ2-2; size: .; V: TRBV19; CDR3: CAGNQGLGTGELFF; DNA: TGTGCCGGGAACCAGGGGCTGGGCACCGGGGAGCTGTTTTTT
D: TRBD1; J: TRBJ1-4; size: .; V: TRBV29-1; CDR3: CSVAPTGTARNEKLFF; DNA: TGCAGCGTAGCTCCGACAGGGACGGCCAGAAATGAAAAACTGTTTTTT
D: .; J: TRBJ2-3; size: .; V: TRBV6-2/TRBV6-3; CDR3: CASSYWAGANTDTQYF; DNA: TGTGCCAGCAGTTACTGGGCGGGGGCCAACACAGATACGCAGTATTTT
D: TRBD2; J: TRBJ2-3; size: .; V: TRBV4-3; CDR3: CASSHSTGTNTDTQYF; DNA: TGCGCCAGCAGCCATAGTACTGGGACTAACACAGATACGCAGTATTTT
D: .; J: TRBJ1-2; size: .; V: TRBV7-2; CDR3: CASSPAFTNYGYTF; DNA: TGTGCCAGCAGCCCCGCGTTTACTAACTATGGCTACACCTTC
D: .; J: TRBJ1-5; size: .; V: TRBV9; CDR3: CASSPSSGRGQPQHF; DNA: TGTGCCAGCAGCCCCTCGTCTGGGAGAGGGCAGCCCCAGCATTTT
D: TRBD1; J: TRBJ1-5; size: .; V: TRBV7-9; CDR3: CASSIDRVRQPQHF; DNA: TGTGCCAGCAGCATAGACAGGGTAAGACAGCCCCAGCATTTT
D: .; J: TRBJ2-1; size: .; V: TRBV6-5; CDR3: CASSPRTLHEQFF; DNA: TGTGCCAGCTCCCCGAGGACTCTCCATGAGCAGTTCTTC
D: .; J: TRBJ1-1; size: .; V: TRBV7-6; CDR3: CASNSGGLNTEAFF; DNA: TGTGCCAGCAACTCGGGGGGTTTAAACACTGAAGCTTTCTTT
D: TRBD1; J: TRBJ1-5; size: .; V: TRBV5-4; CDR3: CASSSRTGPRDNQPQHF; DNA: TGTGCCAGCAGCTCGAGGACAGGGCCACGCGACAATCAGCCCCAGCATTTT
D: .; J: TRBJ2-1; size: once; V: TRBV30; CDR3: CAWSRTDYLNEQFF; DNA: TGTGCCTGGAGTCGGACAGATTACTTGAATGAGCAGTTCTTC
D: TRBD2; J: TRBJ2-1; size: .; V: TRBV28; CDR3: CASSPPAGSSYNEQFF; DNA: TGTGCCAGCAGTCCCCCAGCGGGGAGCTCCTACAATGAGCAGTTCTTC
D: TRBD2; J: TRBJ2-5; size: few; V: TRBV19; CDR3: CASSKLAGAQETQYF; DNA: TGTGCCAGTAGTAAACTAGCGGGCGCACAAGAGACCCAGTACTTC
D: .; J: TRBJ1-1; size: .; V: TRBV11-3; CDR3: CASSARTLNTEAFF; DNA: TGTGCCAGCAGCGCGCGGACATTGAACACTGAAGCTTTCTTT
D: .; J: TRBJ1-2; size: .; V: TRBV6-5; CDR3: CATGSGRGYGYTF; DNA: TGTGCCACCGGTTCCGGGAGGGGTTATGGCTACACCTTC
D: TRBD2; J: TRBJ2-7; size: .; V: TRBV30; CDR3: CACTSGSNYEQYF; DNA: TGTGCCTGTACTAGCGGGAGCAACTACGAGCAGTACTTC
D: .; J: TRBJ1-3; size: .; V: TRBV2; CDR3: CASSAQGGYTIYF; DNA: TGTGCCAGCAGTGCCCAGGGAGGATACACCATATATTTT
D: TRBD1; J: TRBJ1-6; size: .; V: TRBV4-3; CDR3: CASRQGGGGQGFNSPLHF; DNA: TGCGCCAGCAGGCAAGGGGGTGGAGGACAGGGATTTAATTCACCCCTCCACTTT
D: TRBD2; J: TRBJ2-5; size: .; V: TRBV5-1; CDR3: CASRSGTSGGRKETQYF; DNA: TGCGCCAGCAGGTCCGGGACTAGCGGAGGCCGAAAAGAGACCCAGTACTTC
D: TRBD1; J: TRBJ1-2; size: few; V: TRBV5-8; CDR3: CASSSSSGTGYGYTF; DNA: TGTGCCAGCAGCTCCTCAAGCGGGACAGGTTATGGCTACACCTTC
D: TRBD1; J: TRBJ2-7; size: .; V: TRBV7-3; CDR3: CASGRRGRWDFDF; DNA: TGTGCCAGCGGGCGCAGGGGGCGCTGGGACTTCGACTTC
D: .; J: TRBJ1-3; size: .; V: TRBV19; CDR3: CASSPPGLNSGNTIYF; DNA: TGTGCCAGCAGCCCCCCGGGACTCAACTCTGGAAACACCATATATTTT
D: .; J: TRBJ2-3; size: few; V: TRBV7-6; CDR3: CASSLGGPSSTDTQYF; DNA: TGTGCCAGCAGCTTAGGTGGCCCATCAAGCACAGATACGCAGTATTTT
D: TRBD1; J: TRBJ1-2; size: .; V: TRBV6-6; CDR3: CASRTGDGGYTF; DNA: TGTGCCAGCAGAACAGGGGATGGGGGCTACACCTTC
D: TRBD2; J: TRBJ2-5; size: .; V: TRBV3-1/TRBV3-2; CDR3: CASSQFSGGYQETQYF; DNA: TGTGCCAGCAGCCAATTTAGCGGGGGGTACCAAGAGACCCAGTACTTC
D: TRBD1; J: TRBJ1-2; size: .; V: TRBV4-1; CDR3: CASSQFRDRGLGYGYTF; DNA: TGCGCCAGCAGCCAATTCCGGGACAGGGGGCTTGGCTATGGCTACACCTTC
D: TRBD1; J: TRBJ2-7; size: .; V: TRBV5-1; CDR3: CASDPGTGFREQYF; DNA: TGCGCCAGTGATCCGGGGACAGGGTTTAGGGAGCAGTACTTC
D: .; J: TRBJ1-1; size: .; V: TRBV30; CDR3: CAWSVGAAAFF; DNA: TGTGCCTGGAGTGTAGGGGCTGCGGCTTTTTTT
D: .; J: TRBJ1-1; size: .; V: TRBV20-1; CDR3: CSVQRVTEAFF; DNA: TGCAGTGTCCAGAGGGTCACTGAAGCTTTCTTT
D: .; J: TRBJ1-1; size: .; V: TRBV11-2; CDR3: CASSLVAGNTEAFF; DNA: TGTGCCAGCAGCTTAGTGGCAGGGAACACTGAAGCTTTCTTT
D: .; J: TRBJ1-4; size: once; V: TRBV4-1; CDR3: CASSQALRGEKLFF; DNA: TGCGCCAGCAGCCAGGCCCTCCGGGGTGAAAAACTGTTTTTT
D: .; J: TRBJ2-5; size: .; V: TRBV6-5; CDR3: CASTAGYQETQYF; DNA: TGTGCCAGCACGGCGGGGTACCAAGAGACCCAGTACTTC
D: .; J: TRBJ1-3; size: .; V: TRBV18; CDR3: CASSPLAETRSGNTIYF; DNA: TGTGCCAGCTCACCATTGGCAGAAACTAGGTCTGGAAACACCATATATTTT
D: .; J: TRBJ1-4; size: .; V: TRBV9; CDR3: CASSGGPTVVGRADEKLFF; DNA: TGTGCCAGCAGCGGCGGACCTACCGTGGTAGGGAGGGCGGATGAAAAACTGTTTTTT
D: .; J: TRBJ1-2; size: .; V: TRBV9; CDR3: CASSVGGASTSLEGHTF; DNA: TGTGCCAGCAGCGTCGGGGGGGCAAGTACTTCCTTGGAGGGGCACACCTTC
D: TRBD1; J: TRBJ2-7; size: .; V: TRBV6-5; CDR3: CASSTGTGVHEQYF; DNA: TGTGCCAGCAGTACAGGGACAGGGGTCCACGAGCAGTACTTC
D: .; J: TRBJ1-2; size: once; V: TRBV13; CDR3: CASSIREVSYGYTF; DNA: TGTGCCAGCAGCATAAGAGAGGTCAGCTATGGCTACACCTTC